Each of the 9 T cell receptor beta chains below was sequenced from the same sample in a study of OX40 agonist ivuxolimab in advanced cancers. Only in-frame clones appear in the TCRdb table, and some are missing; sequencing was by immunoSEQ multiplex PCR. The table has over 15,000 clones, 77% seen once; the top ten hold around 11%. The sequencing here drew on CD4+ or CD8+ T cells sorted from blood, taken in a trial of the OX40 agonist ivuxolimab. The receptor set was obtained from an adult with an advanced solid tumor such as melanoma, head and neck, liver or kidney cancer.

CDR3 residues: CASSLGVDRGYEKLFF. DNA for the CDR3: TGTGCCAGCAGCTTAGGGGTGGACAGGGGGTATGAAAAACTGTTTTTT. This rearrangement joins TRBV7-2 to TRBJ1-4; 10 bases line up with TRBD1. CDR1 and CDR2 (germline): SGHTA, FQGNSA. The CDR3 length is 16 residues. Germline trimming cut 1 base from V and 6 bases from J; bases unmatched to any gene: 5. Full variable domain (outside the CDR3, taken from reference TRBV7-2 and TRBJ1-4): GAGVSQSPSNKVTEKGKDVELRCDPISGHTALYWYRQSLGQGLEFLIYFQGNSAPDKSGLPSDRFSAERTGGSVSTLTIQRTQQEDSAVYLCASSLGVDRGYEKLFFGSGTQLSVL.

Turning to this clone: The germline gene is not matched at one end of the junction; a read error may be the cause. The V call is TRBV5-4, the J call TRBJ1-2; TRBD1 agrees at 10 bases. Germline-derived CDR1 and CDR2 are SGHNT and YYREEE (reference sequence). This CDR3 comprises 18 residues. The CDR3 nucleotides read TGCGCCAGCAGCCAAGTACCGGGACAGGGGACCTGGGACTATGGCTACACCTTC. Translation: CASSQVPGQGTWDYGYTF. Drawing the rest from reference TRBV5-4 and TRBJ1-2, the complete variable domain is ETGVTQSPTHLIKTRGQQVTLRCSSQSGHNTVSWYQQALGQGPQFIFQYYREEENGRGNFPPRFSGLQFPNYSSELNVNALELDDSALYLCASSQVPGQGTWDYGYTFGSGTRLTVV.

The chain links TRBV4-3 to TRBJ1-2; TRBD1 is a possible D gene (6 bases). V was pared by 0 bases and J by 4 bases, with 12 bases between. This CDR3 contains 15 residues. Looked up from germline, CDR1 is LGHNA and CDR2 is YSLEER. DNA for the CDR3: TGCGCCAGCAGCCAAGATAGGGACACTAGCTATGGCTACACCTTC. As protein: CASSQDRDTSYGYTF.

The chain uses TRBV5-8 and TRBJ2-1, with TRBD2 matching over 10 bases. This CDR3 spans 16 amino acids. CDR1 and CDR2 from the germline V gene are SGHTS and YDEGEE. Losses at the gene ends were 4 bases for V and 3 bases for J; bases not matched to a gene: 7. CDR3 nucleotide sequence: TGTGCCAGCAGCCCCCTAGCGGGGGACCTCTACAATGAGCAGTTCTTC. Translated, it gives CASSPLAGDLYNEQFF.

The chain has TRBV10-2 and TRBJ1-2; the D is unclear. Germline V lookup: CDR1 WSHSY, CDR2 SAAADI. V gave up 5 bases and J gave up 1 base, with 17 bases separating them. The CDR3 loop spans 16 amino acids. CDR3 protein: CASSPAGALSNYGYTF. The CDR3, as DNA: TGCGCCAGCAGTCCCGCGGGCGCTCTCAGTAACTATGGCTACACCTTC.

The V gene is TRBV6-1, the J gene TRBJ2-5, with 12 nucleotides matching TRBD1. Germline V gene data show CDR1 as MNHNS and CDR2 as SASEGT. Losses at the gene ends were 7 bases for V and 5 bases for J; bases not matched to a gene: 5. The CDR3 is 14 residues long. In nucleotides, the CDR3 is TGTGCCAGCATACCGGGACAGGGGGCCGAGACCCAGTACTTC. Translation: CASIPGQGAETQYF.

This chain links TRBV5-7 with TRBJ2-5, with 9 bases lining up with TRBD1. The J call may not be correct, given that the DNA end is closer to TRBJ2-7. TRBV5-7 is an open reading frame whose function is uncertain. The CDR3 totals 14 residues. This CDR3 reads CASSLRDRVYEQYF. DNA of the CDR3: TGTGCCAGCAGCTTGAGGGACAGGGTCTACGAGCAGTACTTC.

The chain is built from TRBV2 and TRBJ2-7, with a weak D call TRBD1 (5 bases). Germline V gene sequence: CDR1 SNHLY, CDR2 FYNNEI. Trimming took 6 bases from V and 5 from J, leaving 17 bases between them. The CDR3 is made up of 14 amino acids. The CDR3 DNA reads TGTGCCAGCAGCTTAGGCAGGGAACTCGACGAGCAGTACTTC. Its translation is CASSLGRELDEQYF.

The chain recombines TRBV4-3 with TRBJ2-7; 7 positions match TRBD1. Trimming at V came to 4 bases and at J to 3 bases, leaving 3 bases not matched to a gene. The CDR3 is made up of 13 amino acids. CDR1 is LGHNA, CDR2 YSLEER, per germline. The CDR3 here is CASSLRTGYEQYF. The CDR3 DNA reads TGCGCCAGCAGCCTTAGGACAGGCTACGAGCAGTACTTC.